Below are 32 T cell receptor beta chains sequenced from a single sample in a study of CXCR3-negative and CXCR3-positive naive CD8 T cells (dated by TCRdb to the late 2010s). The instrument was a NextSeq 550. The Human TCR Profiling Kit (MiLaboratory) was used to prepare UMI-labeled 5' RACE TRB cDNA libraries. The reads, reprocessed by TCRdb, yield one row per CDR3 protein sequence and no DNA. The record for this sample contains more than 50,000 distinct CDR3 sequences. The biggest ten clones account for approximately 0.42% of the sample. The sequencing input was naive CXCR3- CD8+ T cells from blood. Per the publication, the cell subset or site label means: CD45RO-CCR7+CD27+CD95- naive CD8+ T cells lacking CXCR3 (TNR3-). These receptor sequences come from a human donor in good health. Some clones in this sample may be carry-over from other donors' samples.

Here the CDR3 reads CASSQDPGLPYNEQFF. This chain links TRBV14 with TRBJ2-1; TCRdb outputs TRBD2, but without DNA this stays unchecked. Germline V gene lookup returns CDR1 SGHDN and CDR2 FVKESK. The CDR3 consists of 16 residues.

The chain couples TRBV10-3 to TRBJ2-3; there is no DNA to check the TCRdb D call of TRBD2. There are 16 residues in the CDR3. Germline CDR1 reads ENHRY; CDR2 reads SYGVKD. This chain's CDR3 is CAISESVAGIEDTQYF.

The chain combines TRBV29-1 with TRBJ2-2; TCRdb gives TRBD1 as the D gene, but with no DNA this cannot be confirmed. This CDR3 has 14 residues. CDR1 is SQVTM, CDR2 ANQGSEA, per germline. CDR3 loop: CSVERTASTGELFF.

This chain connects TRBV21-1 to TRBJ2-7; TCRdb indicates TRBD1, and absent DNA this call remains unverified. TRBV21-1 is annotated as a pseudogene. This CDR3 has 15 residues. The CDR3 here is CASSSPHTGDYEQYF.

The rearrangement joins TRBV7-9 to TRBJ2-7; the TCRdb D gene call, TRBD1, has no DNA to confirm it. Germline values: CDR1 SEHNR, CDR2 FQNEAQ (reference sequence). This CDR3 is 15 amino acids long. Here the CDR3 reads CASSARDRGTYEQYF.

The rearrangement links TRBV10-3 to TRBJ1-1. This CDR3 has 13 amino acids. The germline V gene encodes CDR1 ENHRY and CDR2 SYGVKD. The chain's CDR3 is CAIGSERHTEAFF.

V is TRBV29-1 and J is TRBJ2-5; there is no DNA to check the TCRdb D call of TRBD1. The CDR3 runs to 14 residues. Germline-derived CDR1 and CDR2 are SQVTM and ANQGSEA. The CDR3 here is CSVAGTGGQETQYF.

CDR3 protein: CASSRDRAVTDTQYF. The chain is built from TRBV12-3 or TRBV12-4 and TRBJ2-3; there is no DNA to check the TCRdb D call of TRBD1. This CDR3 is built from 15 residues.

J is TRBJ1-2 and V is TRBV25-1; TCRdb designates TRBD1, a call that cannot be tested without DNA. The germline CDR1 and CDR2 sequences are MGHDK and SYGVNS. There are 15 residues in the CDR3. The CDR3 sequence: CASTSGTGSNYGNTF.

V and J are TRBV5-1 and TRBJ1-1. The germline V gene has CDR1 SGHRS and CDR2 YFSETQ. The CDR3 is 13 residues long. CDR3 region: CASSSGRNTEAFF.

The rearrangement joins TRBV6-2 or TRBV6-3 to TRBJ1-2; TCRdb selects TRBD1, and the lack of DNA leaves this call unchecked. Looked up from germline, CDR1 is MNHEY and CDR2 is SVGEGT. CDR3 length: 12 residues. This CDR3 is CASSYDRSDSTF.

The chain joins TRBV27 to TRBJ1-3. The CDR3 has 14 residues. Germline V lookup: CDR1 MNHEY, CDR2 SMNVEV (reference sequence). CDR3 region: CDSSLGGTGNTIYF.

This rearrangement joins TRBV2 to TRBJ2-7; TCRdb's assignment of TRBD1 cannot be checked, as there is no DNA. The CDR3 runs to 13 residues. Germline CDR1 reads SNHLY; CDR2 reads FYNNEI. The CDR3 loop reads CASSDPGSDEQYF.

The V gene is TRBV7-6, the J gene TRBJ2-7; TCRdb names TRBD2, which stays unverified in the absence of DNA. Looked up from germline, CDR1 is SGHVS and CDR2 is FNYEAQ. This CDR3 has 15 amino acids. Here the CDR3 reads CASSTLLQGPYEQYF.

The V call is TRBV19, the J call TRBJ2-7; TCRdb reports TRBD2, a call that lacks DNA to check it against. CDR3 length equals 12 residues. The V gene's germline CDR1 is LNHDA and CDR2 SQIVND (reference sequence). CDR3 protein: CASSIGGQEQYF. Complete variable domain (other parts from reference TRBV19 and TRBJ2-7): DGGITQSPKYLFRKEGQNVTLSCEQNLNHDAMYWYRQDPGQGLRLIYYSQIVNDFQKGDIAEGYSVSREKKESFPLTVTSAQKNPTAFYLCASSIGGQEQYFGPGTRLTVT.

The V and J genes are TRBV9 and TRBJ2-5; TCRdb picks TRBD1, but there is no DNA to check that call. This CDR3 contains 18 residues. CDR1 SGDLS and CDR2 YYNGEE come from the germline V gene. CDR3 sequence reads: CASQQAETDREVQETQYF.

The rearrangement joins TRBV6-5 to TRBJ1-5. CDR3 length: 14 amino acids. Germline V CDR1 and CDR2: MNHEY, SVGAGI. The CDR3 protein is CASSYKGWGQPQHF.

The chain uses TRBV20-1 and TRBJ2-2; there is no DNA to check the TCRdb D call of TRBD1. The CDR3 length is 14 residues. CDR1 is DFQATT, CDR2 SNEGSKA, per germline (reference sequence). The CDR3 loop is CSASTQGNTGELFF.

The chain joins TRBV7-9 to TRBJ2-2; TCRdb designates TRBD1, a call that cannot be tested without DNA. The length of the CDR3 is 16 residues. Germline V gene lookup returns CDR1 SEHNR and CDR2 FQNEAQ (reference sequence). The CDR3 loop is CASSLAEQGVTGELFF.

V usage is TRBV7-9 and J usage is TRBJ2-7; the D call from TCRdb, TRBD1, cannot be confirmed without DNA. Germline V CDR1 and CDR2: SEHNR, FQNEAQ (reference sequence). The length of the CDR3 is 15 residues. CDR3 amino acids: CASSPGQGGPYEQYF. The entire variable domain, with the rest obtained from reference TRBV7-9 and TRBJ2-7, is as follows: DTGVSQNPRHKITKRGQNVTFRCDPISEHNRLYWYRQTLGQGPEFLTYFQNEAQLEKSRLLSDRFSAERPKGSFSTLEIQRTEQGDSAMYLCASSPGQGGPYEQYFGPGTRLTVT.

CDR3 protein: CSVLGTGTRPIYGYTF. The chain joins TRBV29-1 to TRBJ1-2; TCRdb picks TRBD1, but there is no DNA to check that call. Germline V lookup: CDR1 SQVTM, CDR2 ANQGSEA. This CDR3 spans 16 amino acids.

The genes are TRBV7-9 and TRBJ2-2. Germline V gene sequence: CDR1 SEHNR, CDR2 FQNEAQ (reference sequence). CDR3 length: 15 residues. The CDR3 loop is CASSLVVGDTGELFF.

CDR3 amino acids: CSARHWTASLPGELFF. This sequence joins TRBV20-1 and TRBJ2-2; TCRdb's assignment of TRBD1 cannot be checked, as there is no DNA. The CDR3 consists of 16 residues. Germline CDR1 is DFQATT and CDR2 is SNEGSKA (reference sequence).

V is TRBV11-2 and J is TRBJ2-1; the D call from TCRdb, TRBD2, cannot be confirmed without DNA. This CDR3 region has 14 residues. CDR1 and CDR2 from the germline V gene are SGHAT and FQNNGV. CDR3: CASSAGLSYNEQFF.

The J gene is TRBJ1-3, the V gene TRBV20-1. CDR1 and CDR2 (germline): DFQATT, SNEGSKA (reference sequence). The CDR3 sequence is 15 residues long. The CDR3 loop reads CSARDFRDSGNTIYF.

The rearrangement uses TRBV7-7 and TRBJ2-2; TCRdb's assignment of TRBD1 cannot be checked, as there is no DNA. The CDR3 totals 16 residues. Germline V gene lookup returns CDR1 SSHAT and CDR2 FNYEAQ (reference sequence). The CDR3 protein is CASSLSRGWNTGELFF.

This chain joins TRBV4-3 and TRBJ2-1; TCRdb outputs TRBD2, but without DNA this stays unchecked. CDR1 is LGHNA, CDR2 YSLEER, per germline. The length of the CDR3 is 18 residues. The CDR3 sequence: CASSQAELGTTLFNEQFF.

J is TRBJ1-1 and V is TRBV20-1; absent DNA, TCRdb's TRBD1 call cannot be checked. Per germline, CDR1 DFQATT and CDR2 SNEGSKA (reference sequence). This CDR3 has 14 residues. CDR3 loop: CSARDRDRFTEAFF.

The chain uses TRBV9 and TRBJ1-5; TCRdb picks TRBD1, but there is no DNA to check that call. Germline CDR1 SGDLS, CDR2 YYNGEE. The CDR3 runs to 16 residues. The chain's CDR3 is CASSASSGDLNQPQHF.

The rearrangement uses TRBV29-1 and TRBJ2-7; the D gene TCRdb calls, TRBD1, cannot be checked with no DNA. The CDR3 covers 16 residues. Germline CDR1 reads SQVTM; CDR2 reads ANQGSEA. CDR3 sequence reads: CSASPEEGAMTYEQYF.

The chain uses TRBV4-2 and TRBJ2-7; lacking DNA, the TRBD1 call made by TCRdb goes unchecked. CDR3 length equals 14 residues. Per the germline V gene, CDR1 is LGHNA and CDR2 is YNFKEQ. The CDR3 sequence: CASSHSGQTYEQYF.

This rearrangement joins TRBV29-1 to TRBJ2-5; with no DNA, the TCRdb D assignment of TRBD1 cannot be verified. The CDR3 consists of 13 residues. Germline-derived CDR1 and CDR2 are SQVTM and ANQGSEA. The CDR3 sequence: CSVFRGVGETQYF.